There are many counts of the clone carrying this T cell receptor beta chain. TCRdb re-called the 5' RACE reads through MiXCR, storing one row per CDR3 protein. This sample has 250,000 to 300,000 distinct CDR3 sequences, with approximately 10% found just once. Germline trimming cut 6 bases from V and 12 bases from J; bases unmatched to any gene: 12. The length of the CDR3 is 15 residues. These data originate in a study of T cells after yellow fever vaccination. For the study at large: The fractions with low cell numbers were processed using SMART-Seq v4 Ultra Low Input.

The starting material was CD4+ T cells sorted from PBMCs, obtained 5 days after the yellow fever booster vaccination. The V and J genes are TRBV12-3 or TRBV12-4 and TRBJ2-3; TRBD2 matches at 13 bases. This clonotype was obtained from a man aged 18-30 years who received the YFV17D yellow fever vaccine. The DNA of the CDR3 is TGTGCCAGCAGCGAACGAACTAGCGGGGGGGCTCTACAGTATTTT. This sequence encodes CASSERTSGGALQYF.